These T cell receptor beta chains were read from a single sample in a study of T cell responses to AZD1222 COVID-19 vaccine. Profiling relied on immunoSEQ multiplex PCR, and the TCRdb table lists in-frame clones only, not all of them. The sample yields roughly 150,000 clones, roughly 91% seen once. Sequencing used peripheral blood, obtained 28 days after the second AZD1222 dose. These receptors came from an adult who received the AZD1222 COVID-19 vaccine. CDR3s include the opening cysteine and the closing phenylalanine or tryptophan. D genes are given only for firm matches. Size tells how often a clone was seen (once, few, many) or the class of an expanded clone, and some rows leave it out.

clone size,V gene,D gene,J gene,CDR3 length,CDR3 protein,CDR3 DNA
.,TRBV27,.,TRBJ2-3,16,CASSPLGGGGTDTQYF,TGTGCCAGCAGTCCCTTAGGCGGAGGGGGCACAGATACGCAGTATTTT
.,TRBV7-9,TRBD1,TRBJ1-4,17,CASSNPSGTGTGEKLFF,TGTGCCAGCAGTAACCCCTCCGGGACAGGGACGGGTGAAAAACTGTTTTTT
.,TRBV6-5,.,TRBJ2-5,13,CASRFSGQETQYF,TGTGCCAGCAGGTTTAGCGGCCAAGAGACCCAGTACTTC
.,TRBV9,.,TRBJ2-3,14,CASGGASSTDTQYF,TGTGCCAGCGGGGGGGCTTCTAGCACAGATACGCAGTATTTT
.,TRBV28,.,TRBJ2-1,13,CASCRGRNNEQFF,TGTGCCAGCTGCAGGGGAAGGAACAATGAGCAGTTCTTC
.,TRBV28,.,TRBJ2-7,11,CASSQPSEQYF,TGTGCCAGCAGCCAGCCGAGCGAGCAGTACTTC
.,TRBV19,.,TRBJ2-1,15,CASSMVVQSYNEQFF,TGTGCCAGTAGTATGGTGGTGCAGTCCTACAATGAGCAGTTCTTC
.,TRBV6-5,.,TRBJ2-1,15,CASSSLGSSYNEQFF,TGTGCCAGCAGTAGTCTAGGGAGCTCCTACAATGAGCAGTTCTTC
.,TRBV5-1,.,TRBJ2-1,14,CASSLAAAYNEQFF,TGCGCCAGCAGCTTGGCAGCCGCTTACAATGAGCAGTTCTTC
.,TRBV12-3/TRBV12-4,.,TRBJ1-4,13,CASSRTRGEKLFF,TGTGCCAGCTCGAGGACGAGGGGTGAAAAACTGTTTTTT
.,TRBV25-1,.,TRBJ2-2,14,CASSEYLLAGELFF,TGTGCCAGCAGTGAATATCTTCTTGCCGGGGAGCTGTTTTTT
.,TRBV6-5,TRBD1,TRBJ1-2,13,CASRMTGDYGYTF,TGTGCCAGCAGGATGACAGGGGACTATGGCTACACCTTC
.,TRBV6-2/TRBV6-3,TRBD1,TRBJ2-7,16,CASSYSPGQGDREQYF,TGTGCCAGCAGTTACTCGCCGGGACAGGGGGACCGCGAGCAGTACTTC
once,TRBV28,.,TRBJ1-6,15,CASRAIHSYNSPLHF,TGTGCCAGCAGAGCAATTCACTCCTATAATTCACCCCTCCACTTT
.,TRBV9,TRBD2,TRBJ2-3,16,CASSAYSGVGTDTQYF,TGTGCCAGCAGCGCCTATAGCGGGGTTGGCACAGATACGCAGTATTTT
.,TRBV5-8,.,TRBJ2-1,14,CASSLEVGGNEQFF,TGTGCCAGCAGCTTGGAGGTGGGGGGCAATGAGCAGTTCTTC
.,TRBV7-2,.,TRBJ2-3,13,CASSFLRTDTQYF,TGTGCCAGCAGCTTCCTTCGCACAGATACGCAGTATTTT